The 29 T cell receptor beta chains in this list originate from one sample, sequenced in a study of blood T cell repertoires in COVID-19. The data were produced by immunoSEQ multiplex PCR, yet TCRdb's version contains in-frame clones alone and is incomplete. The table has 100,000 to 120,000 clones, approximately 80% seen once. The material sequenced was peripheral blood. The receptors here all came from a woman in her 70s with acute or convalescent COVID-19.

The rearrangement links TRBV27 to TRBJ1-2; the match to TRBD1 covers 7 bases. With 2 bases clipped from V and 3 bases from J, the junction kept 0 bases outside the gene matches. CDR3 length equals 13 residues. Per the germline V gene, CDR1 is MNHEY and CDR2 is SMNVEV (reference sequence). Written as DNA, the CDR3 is TGTGCCAGCAGTTTACAGGGGGACTATGGCTACACCTTC. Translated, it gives CASSLQGDYGYTF.

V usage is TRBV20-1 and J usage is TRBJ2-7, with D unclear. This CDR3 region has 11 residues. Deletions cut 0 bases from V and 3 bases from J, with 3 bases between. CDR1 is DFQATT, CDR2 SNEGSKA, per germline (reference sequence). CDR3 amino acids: CSARDFYEQYF. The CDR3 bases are TGCAGTGCTAGAGACTTCTACGAGCAGTACTTC.

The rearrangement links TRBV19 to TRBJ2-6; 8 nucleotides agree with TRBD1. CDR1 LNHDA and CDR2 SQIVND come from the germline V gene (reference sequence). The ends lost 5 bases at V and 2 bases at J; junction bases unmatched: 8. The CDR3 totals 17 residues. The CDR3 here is CASSSWGRGPGANVLTF. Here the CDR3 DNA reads TGTGCCAGTAGTTCTTGGGGCAGGGGGCCTGGGGCCAACGTCCTGACTTTC.

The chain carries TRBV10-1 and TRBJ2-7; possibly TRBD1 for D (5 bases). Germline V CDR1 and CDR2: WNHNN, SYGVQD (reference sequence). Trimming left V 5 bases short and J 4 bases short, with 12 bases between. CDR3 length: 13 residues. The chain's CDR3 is CASSHTDSYEQYF. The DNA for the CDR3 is TGCGCCAGCAGTCACACCGACAGTTACGAGCAGTACTTC.

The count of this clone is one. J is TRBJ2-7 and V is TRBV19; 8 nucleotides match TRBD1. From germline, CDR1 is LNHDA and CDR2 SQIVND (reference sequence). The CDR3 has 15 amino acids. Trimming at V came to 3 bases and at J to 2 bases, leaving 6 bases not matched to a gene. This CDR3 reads CASSIYLGQAYEQYF. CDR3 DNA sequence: TGTGCCAGTAGTATCTATTTGGGACAGGCCTACGAGCAGTACTTC.

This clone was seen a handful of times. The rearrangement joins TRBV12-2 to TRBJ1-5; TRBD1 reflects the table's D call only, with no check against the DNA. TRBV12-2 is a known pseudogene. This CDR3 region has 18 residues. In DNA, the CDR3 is TGTGCAAGTCGCCGACTTGCAGGACAGGGACAAGGCAATCAGCCCCAGCATTTT. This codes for CASRRLAGQGQGNQPQHF.

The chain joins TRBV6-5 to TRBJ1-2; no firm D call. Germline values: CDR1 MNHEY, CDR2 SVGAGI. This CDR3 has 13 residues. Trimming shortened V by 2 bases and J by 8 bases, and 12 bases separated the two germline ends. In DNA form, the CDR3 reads TGTGCCAGCAGTTACCGATCGACGGGAGGCTACACCTTC. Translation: CASSYRSTGGYTF.

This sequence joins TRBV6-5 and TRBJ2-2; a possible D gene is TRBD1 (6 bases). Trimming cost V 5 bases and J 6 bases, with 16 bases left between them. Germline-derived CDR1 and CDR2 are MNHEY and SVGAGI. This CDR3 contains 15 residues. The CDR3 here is CASSQNRVSAGELFF. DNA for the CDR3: TGTGCCAGCAGTCAAAACAGGGTTTCGGCCGGGGAGCTGTTTTTT.

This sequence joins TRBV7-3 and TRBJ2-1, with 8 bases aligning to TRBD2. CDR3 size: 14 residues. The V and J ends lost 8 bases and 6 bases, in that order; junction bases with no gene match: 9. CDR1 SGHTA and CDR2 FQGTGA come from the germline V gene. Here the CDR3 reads CASASQRGSNEQFF. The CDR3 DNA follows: TGTGCCAGCGCGTCACAGCGGGGGAGCAATGAGCAGTTCTTC.

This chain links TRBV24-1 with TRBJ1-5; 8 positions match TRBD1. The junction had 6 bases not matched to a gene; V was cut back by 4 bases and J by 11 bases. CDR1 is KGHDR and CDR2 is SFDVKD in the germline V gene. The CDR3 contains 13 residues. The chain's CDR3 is CATSDIQGGAQHF. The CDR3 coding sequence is TGTGCCACCAGTGACATACAGGGGGGAGCCCAGCATTTT.

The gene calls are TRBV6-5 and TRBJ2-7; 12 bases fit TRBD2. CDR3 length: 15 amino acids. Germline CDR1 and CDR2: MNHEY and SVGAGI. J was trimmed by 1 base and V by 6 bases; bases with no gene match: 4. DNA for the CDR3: TGTGCCAGCAGAACCGGGACTAGCGGGTCCTACGAGCAGTACTTC. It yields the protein CASRTGTSGSYEQYF.

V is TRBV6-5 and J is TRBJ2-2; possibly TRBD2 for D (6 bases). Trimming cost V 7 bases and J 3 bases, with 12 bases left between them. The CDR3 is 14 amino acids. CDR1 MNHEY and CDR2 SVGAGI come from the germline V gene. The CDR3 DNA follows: TGTGCCAGCACCAGGGACTTCTACACCGGGGAGCTGTTTTTT. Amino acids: CASTRDFYTGELFF.

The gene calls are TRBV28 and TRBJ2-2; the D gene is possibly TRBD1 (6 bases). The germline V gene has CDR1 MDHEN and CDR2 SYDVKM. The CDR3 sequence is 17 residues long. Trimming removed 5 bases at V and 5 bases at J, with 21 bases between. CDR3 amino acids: CASSPRQDGIRTGELFF. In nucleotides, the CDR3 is TGTGCCAGCAGTCCAAGACAGGACGGTATCCGGACCGGGGAGCTGTTTTTT.

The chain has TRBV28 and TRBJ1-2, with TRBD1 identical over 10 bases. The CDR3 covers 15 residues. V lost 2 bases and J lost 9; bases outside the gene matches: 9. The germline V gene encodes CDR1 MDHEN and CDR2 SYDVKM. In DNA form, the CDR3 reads TGTGCCAGCAGTTTACCCCAGGACAGGGGGGAGAGCTACACCTTC. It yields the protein CASSLPQDRGESYTF.

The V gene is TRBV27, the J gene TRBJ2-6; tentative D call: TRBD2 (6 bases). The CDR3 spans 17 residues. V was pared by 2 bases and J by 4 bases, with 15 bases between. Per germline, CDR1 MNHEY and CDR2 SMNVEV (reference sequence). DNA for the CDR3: TGTGCCAGCAGTTTACGCGGGACTCTGACGGGGGCCAACGTCCTGACTTTC. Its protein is CASSLRGTLTGANVLTF.

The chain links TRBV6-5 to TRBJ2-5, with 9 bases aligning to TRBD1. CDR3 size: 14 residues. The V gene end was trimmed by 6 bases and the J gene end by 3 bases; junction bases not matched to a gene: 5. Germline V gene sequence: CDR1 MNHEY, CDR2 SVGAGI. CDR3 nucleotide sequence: TGTGCCAGCAGGAACAGGGGGCCTGAAGAGACCCAGTACTTC. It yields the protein CASRNRGPEETQYF.

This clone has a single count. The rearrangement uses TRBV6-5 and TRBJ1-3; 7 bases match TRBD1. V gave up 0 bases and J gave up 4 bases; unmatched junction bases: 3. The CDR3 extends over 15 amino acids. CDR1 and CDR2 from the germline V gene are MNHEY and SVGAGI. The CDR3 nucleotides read TGTGCCAGCAGTTACTCCACGGGACAGGGAAACACCATATATTTT. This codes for CASSYSTGQGNTIYF.

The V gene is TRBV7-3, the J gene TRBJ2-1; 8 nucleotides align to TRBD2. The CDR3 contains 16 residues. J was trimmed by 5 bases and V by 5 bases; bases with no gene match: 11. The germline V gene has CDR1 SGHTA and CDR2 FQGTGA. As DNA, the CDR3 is TGTGCCAGCAGCCGGGCGGGCAGCGGGAGAAACAATGAGCAGTTCTTC. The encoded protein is CASSRAGSGRNNEQFF.

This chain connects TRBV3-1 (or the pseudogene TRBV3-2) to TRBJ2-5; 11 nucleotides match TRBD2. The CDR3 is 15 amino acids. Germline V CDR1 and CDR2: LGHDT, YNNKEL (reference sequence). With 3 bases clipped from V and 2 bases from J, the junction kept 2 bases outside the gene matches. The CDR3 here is CASSQGTSGQETQYF. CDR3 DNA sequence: TGTGCCAGCAGCCAGGGGACTAGCGGACAAGAGACCCAGTACTTC.

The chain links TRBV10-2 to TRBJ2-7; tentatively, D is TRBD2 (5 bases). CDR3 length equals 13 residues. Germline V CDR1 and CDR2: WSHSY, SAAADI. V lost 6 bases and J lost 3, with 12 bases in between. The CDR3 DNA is TGCGCCAGCAGCGGCCGTGACTACTACGAGCAGTACTTC. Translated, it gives CASSGRDYYEQYF.

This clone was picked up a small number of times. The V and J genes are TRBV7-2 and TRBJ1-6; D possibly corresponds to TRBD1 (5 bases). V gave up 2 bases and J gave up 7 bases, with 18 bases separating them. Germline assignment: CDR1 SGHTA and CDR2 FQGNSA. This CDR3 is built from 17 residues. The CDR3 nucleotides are TGTGCCAGCAGCTTATCCCTGGCAGGGTCGAAAAATTCACCCCTCCACTTT. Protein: CASSLSLAGSKNSPLHF.

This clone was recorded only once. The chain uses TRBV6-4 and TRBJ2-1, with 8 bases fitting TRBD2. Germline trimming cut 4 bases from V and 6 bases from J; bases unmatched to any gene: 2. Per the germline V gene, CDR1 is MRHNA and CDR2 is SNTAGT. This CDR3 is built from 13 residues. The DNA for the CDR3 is TGTGCCAGCAGTGGCCGGGGGGGCAATGAGCAGTTCTTC. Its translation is CASSGRGGNEQFF.

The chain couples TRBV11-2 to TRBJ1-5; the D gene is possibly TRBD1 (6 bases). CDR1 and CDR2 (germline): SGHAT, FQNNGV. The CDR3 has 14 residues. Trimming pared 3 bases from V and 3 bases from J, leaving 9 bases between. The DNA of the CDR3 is TGTGCCAGCAGCTTGGACAGAAACAATCAGCCCCAGCATTTT. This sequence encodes CASSLDRNNQPQHF.

CDR3 DNA: TGTGCCAGCAGCCATCGCCAGGGGGCGCCGAACACTGAAGCTTTCTTT. Encoded protein: CASSHRQGAPNTEAFF. J is TRBJ1-1 and V is TRBV3-1 (or the pseudogene TRBV3-2); 8 bases fit TRBD1. The CDR3 sequence is 16 residues long. The V gene's germline CDR1 is LGHDT and CDR2 YNNKEL (reference sequence). The V gene end was trimmed by 3 bases and the J gene end by 1 base; junction bases not matched to a gene: 7.

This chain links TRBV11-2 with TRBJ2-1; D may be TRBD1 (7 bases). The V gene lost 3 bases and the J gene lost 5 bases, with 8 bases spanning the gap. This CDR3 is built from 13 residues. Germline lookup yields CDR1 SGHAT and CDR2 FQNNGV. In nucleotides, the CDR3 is TGTGCCAGCAGCTTCAGGGGGGACAATGAGCAGTTCTTC. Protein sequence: CASSFRGDNEQFF.

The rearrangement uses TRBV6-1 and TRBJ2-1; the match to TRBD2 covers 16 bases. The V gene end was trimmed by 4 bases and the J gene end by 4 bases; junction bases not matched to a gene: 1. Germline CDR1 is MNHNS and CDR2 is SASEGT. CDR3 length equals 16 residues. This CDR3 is CASSGGLAGGYNEQFF. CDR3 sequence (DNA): TGTGCCAGCAGTGGGGGACTAGCGGGAGGGTACAATGAGCAGTTCTTC.

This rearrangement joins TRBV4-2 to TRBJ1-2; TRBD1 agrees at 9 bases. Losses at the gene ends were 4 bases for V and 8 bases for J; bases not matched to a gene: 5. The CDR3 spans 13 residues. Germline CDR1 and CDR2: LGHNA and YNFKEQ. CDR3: CASSLGTGRGYTF. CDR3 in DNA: TGTGCCAGCAGCCTTGGGACAGGGAGGGGCTACACCTTC.

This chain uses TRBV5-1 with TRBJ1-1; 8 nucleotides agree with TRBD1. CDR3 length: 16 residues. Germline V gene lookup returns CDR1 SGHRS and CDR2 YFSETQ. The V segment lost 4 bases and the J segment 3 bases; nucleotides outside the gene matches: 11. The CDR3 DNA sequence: TGCGCCAGCAGCCCCTATCCCGGGACAGGATACACTGAAGCTTTCTTT. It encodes CASSPYPGTGYTEAFF. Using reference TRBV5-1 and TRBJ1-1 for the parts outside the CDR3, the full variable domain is KAGVTQTPRYLIKTRGQQVTLSCSPISGHRSVSWYQQTPGQGLQFLFEYFSETQRNKGNFPGRFSGRQFSNSRSEMNVSTLELGDSALYLCASSPYPGTGYTEAFFGQGTRLTVV.

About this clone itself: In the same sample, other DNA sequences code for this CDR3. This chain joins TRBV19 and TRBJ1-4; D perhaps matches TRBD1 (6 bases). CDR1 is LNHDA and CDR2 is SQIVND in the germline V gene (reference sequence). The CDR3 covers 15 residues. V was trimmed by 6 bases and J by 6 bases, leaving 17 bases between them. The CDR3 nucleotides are TGTGCCAGTAGGGCCCCAGGGGCCTTCGATGAAAAACTGTTTTTT. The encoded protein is CASRAPGAFDEKLFF.